The 19 T cell receptor beta chains presented below share a single source sample, sequenced in a study of blood T cell repertoires in COVID-19. TCRdb's copy holds only in-frame clones and misses some; the assay was immunoSEQ multiplex PCR. Among roughly 200,000 clones listed, around 86% were seen once. The sequenced material came from peripheral blood. These receptors were collected from a man older than 75 with acute or convalescent COVID-19.

The chain has TRBV30 and TRBJ2-1; D is uncertain. This CDR3 has 14 amino acids. In germline, CDR1 is GTSNPN, CDR2 SVGIG (reference sequence). The V end was cut by 0 bases, the J end by 5 bases, with 11 bases between. CDR3 protein: CAWSVLTGNNEQFF. The DNA for the CDR3 is TGTGCCTGGAGTGTACTTACCGGTAACAATGAGCAGTTCTTC. Full variable domain (missing parts from reference TRBV30 and TRBJ2-1): SQTIHQWPATLVQPVGSPLSLECTVEGTSNPNLYWYRQAAGRGLQLLFYSVGIGQISSEVPQNLSASRPQDRQFILSSKKLLLSDSGFYLCAWSVLTGNNEQFFGPGTRLTVL.

This sequence joins TRBV29-1 and TRBJ2-5; 12 bases agree with TRBD1. With V trimmed by 7 bases and J by 6 bases, 9 bases remained unmatched. Per germline, CDR1 SQVTM and CDR2 ANQGSEA. The CDR3 totals 14 residues. CDR3 nucleotides: TGCAGCGGTTCCCCGGGACAGGGGGCTAAGACCCAGTACTTC. Translation: CSGSPGQGAKTQYF.

V gene TRBV18 combines with J gene TRBJ2-3; 10 bases are shared with TRBD2. V shed 4 bases, J shed 3 bases, and the junction held 4 bases outside the gene matches. CDR1 is KGHSH, CDR2 LQKENI, per germline. The CDR3 is 15 residues long. The CDR3 reads CASSLAGGRTDTQYF. The CDR3 DNA reads TGTGCCAGCTCACTAGCGGGAGGCCGAACAGATACGCAGTATTTT.

The chain recombines TRBV11-2 with TRBJ2-3, with TRBD2 as a possible D gene (5 bases). V lost 3 bases, J lost 0 bases, and 13 bases lay in between. This CDR3 has 16 amino acids. In germline, CDR1 is SGHAT, CDR2 FQNNGV. CDR3 sequence reads: CASSFYAVASTDTQYF. CDR3 DNA: TGTGCCAGCAGCTTTTACGCTGTAGCGAGCACAGATACGCAGTATTTT.

J is TRBJ2-5 and V is TRBV9; the match to TRBD2 covers 7 bases. The CDR3 consists of 18 residues. Germline assignment: CDR1 SGDLS and CDR2 YYNGEE. Trimming cost V 4 bases and J 1 base; bases outside gene matches: 16. CDR3 residues: CASSPGRWASGGQETQYF. In DNA, the CDR3 is TGTGCCAGCAGCCCGGGGAGGTGGGCTAGCGGCGGCCAAGAGACCCAGTACTTC.

This clone was recorded only once. CDR3 in DNA: TGTGCCAGCAGGGGACAGGAAGAAAAACTGTTTTTT. Protein: CASRGQEEKLFF. J is TRBJ1-4 and V is TRBV2, with 8 bases identical to TRBD1. Germline CDR1 reads SNHLY; CDR2 reads FYNNEI. The V gene end was trimmed by 6 bases and the J gene end by 8 bases; junction bases not matched to a gene: 2. The length of the CDR3 is 12 residues.

As regards this clone: Different DNA sequences within this sample yield the same CDR3. The chain is built from TRBV19 and TRBJ1-2; 11 bases fit TRBD1. Per germline, CDR1 LNHDA and CDR2 SQIVND (reference sequence). The CDR3 runs to 13 residues. J was trimmed by 7 bases and V by 5 bases; bases with no gene match: 3. The CDR3 nucleotides read TGTGCCAGTAGTGGACAGGGGGCGTTTGGCTACACCTTC. This sequence encodes CASSGQGAFGYTF.

This clone was observed once. V gene TRBV18 combines with J gene TRBJ1-2; D remains ambiguous. The V gene's germline CDR1 is KGHSH and CDR2 LQKENI. The CDR3 is 13 residues long. V was cut by 3 bases and J by 4 bases, with 9 bases left in between. The CDR3 coding sequence is TGTGCCAGCTCACCGACGGAGACCTATGGCTACACCTTC. Translating gives CASSPTETYGYTF.

This clone was seen only a few times. The chain has TRBV3-1 (or the pseudogene TRBV3-2) and TRBJ2-2; perhaps TRBD1 as D (6 bases). Germline V CDR1 and CDR2: LGHDT, YNNKEL (reference sequence). This CDR3 comprises 15 residues. The V end was cut by 2 bases, the J end by 3 bases, with 10 bases between. This CDR3 is CASSQFWTDTGELFF. The DNA of the CDR3 is TGTGCCAGCAGCCAATTTTGGACAGACACCGGGGAGCTGTTTTTT.

The chain has TRBV27 and TRBJ2-7; 7 bases map to TRBD2. CDR1 MNHEY and CDR2 SMNVEV come from the germline V gene (reference sequence). Losses at the gene ends were 8 bases for V and 4 bases for J; bases not matched to a gene: 8. The CDR3 is 13 residues long. The CDR3 DNA is TGTGCCAGCGGGGAGGGGATACGGTACGAGCAGTACTTC. It yields the protein CASGEGIRYEQYF.

This chain connects TRBV11-3 to TRBJ2-3, with TRBD2 identical over 8 bases. Germline V gene lookup returns CDR1 SGHNT and CDR2 YENEEA. V lost 5 bases to trimming and J lost 2 bases; unmatched junction nucleotides: 3. CDR3 length: 14 amino acids. CDR3 protein: CASSPSGFTDTQYF. CDR3 coding DNA: TGTGCCAGCAGCCCTAGCGGGTTCACAGATACGCAGTATTTT.

The gene calls are TRBV5-1 and TRBJ1-1; tentative D call: TRBD1 (6 bases). This CDR3 has 14 amino acids. Germline CDR1 is SGHRS and CDR2 is YFSETQ. V lost 4 bases to trimming and J lost 5 bases, with 15 bases between them. The DNA of the CDR3 is TGCGCCAGCAGCCCCACAGGGTCCCCTACTGAAGCTTTCTTT. It encodes CASSPTGSPTEAFF.

This chain links TRBV5-1 with TRBJ1-5, with 9 bases that match TRBD1. Trimming cost V 4 bases and J 3 bases; bases outside gene matches: 5. Germline V gene data show CDR1 as SGHRS and CDR2 as YFSETQ. CDR3 length equals 15 residues. The CDR3 loop is CASSTGQGNNQPQHF. CDR3 nucleotide sequence: TGCGCCAGCAGCACGGGACAGGGAAACAATCAGCCCCAGCATTTT.

V and J are TRBV24-1 and TRBJ2-2, with D perhaps TRBD1 (5 bases). V lost 1 base and J lost 6, with 14 bases in between. Germline V gene sequence: CDR1 KGHDR, CDR2 SFDVKD. This CDR3 spans 16 amino acids. The CDR3 here is CATSDFTQEGSGELFF. The CDR3 bases are TGTGCCACCAGTGATTTTACACAGGAAGGGTCCGGGGAGCTGTTTTTT.

The J gene is TRBJ1-2, the V gene TRBV3-1 (or the pseudogene TRBV3-2), with D unclear. Trimming stripped 0 bases from V and 5 bases from J, with 7 bases between. The CDR3 is 13 residues long. Germline lookup yields CDR1 LGHDT and CDR2 YNNKEL (reference sequence). The chain's CDR3 is CASSQDPGYGYTF. In DNA, the CDR3 is TGTGCCAGCAGCCAAGATCCCGGTTATGGCTACACCTTC.

Only one count was recorded for this clone. This chain joins TRBV7-3 and TRBJ2-2; D is possibly TRBD2 (6 bases). This CDR3 contains 13 residues. V was clipped by 2 bases and J by 9 bases, with 10 bases between them. From germline, CDR1 is SGHTA and CDR2 FQGTGA. The CDR3 DNA sequence: TGTGCCAGCAGCTTACAGGAGGGAAGGGAGCTGTTTTTT. Translating gives CASSLQEGRELFF.

V and J are TRBV28 and TRBJ2-3, with 8 positions matching TRBD2. J was trimmed by 3 bases and V by 6 bases; bases with no gene match: 8. Germline lookup yields CDR1 MDHEN and CDR2 SYDVKM. The length of the CDR3 is 15 residues. The CDR3 coding sequence is TGTGCCAGCAGACCGAGCGGGAGCAGGACAGATACGCAGTATTTT. Translation gives CASRPSGSRTDTQYF.

This chain joins TRBV3-1 (or the pseudogene TRBV3-2) and TRBJ1-6, with a possible D match to TRBD1 (5 bases). The CDR3 runs 14 residues. Germline CDR1 reads LGHDT; CDR2 reads YNNKEL (reference sequence). V shed 1 base and J shed 6 bases, with 7 bases lying between them. The CDR3 spells CASSQGGGNSPLHF. Here the CDR3 DNA reads TGTGCCAGCAGCCAAGGGGGGGGTAATTCACCCCTCCACTTT.

This chain joins TRBV5-6 and TRBJ2-1; possible D gene TRBD2, 6 bases. Germline assignment: CDR1 SGHDT and CDR2 YYEEEE. The CDR3 loop spans 14 amino acids. V was pared by 4 bases and J by 4 bases, with 12 bases between. DNA for the CDR3: TGTGCCAGCAGCGAAAATGGAGGGTACAATGAGCAGTTCTTC. Protein product: CASSENGGYNEQFF.